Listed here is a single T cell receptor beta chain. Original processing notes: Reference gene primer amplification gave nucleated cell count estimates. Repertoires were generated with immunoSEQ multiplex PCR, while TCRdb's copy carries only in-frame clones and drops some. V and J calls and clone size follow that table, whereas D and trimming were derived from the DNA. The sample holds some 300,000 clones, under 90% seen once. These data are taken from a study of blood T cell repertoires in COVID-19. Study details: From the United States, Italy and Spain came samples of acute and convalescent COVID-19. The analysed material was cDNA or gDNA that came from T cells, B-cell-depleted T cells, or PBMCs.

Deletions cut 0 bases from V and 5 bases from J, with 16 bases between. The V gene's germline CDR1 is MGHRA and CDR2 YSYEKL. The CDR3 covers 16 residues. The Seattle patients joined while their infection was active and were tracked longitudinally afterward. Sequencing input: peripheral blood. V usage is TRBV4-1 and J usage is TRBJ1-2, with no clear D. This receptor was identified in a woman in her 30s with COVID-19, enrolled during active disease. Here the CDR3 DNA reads TGCGCCAGCAGCCAAGAGAGCCTATCACCATGGTATGGCTACACCTTC. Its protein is CASSQESLSPWYGYTF.